This T cell receptor (beta chain) was recorded in a study of response to subunit inactivated influenza vaccine. Study-level results: T cells newly recruited by each seasonal influenza vaccination are few, the authors suggested.

TCRdb redid the calling of the RT-PCR reads with MiXCR, one entry per CDR3 protein. The sample contains under 850,000 distinct CDR3 sequences, around 18% of which appear only once. This clonotype was counted only a few times. Its antigen is still unknown. The CDR3 is 18 amino acids. The ends were cut back, 1 base at V and 0 bases at J, with 13 bases in the middle. Germline V CDR1 and CDR2: KGHSH, LQKENI. The sequence derives from a man between 50 and 59 years old who received an inactivated influenza vaccine. Specimen: PBMCs from blood, collected roughly 5 days after vaccination. The chain recombines TRBV18 with TRBJ2-6, with TRBD2 as a possible D gene (6 bases). In DNA form, the CDR3 reads TGTGCCAGCTCACCACAGGGACTTTTCATCTCTGGGGCCAACGTCCTGACTTTC. Protein: CASSPQGLFISGANVLTF.